Listed below are T cell receptor beta chains from one sample, sequenced in a study of blood T cells in healthy people across ages. TCRdb re-analysed the 5' RACE reads in MiXCR, keeping a single row per CDR3 protein. This table has over 700,000 distinct CDR3 sequences, roughly 50% appearing once. Source material: blood. The receptors come from a man older than 75 in good health. The CDR3 runs from the conserved cysteine through the conserved F or W. D genes are given only for firm matches. The listing skips clone size in some rows; elsewhere it reads once, few, many or a size class.

clone size	D gene	V gene	J gene	CDR3 protein	CDR3 DNA
NA	TRBD1	TRBV28	TRBJ2-6	CASRSTGVGANVLTF	TGTGCCAGCAGGAGTACAGGGGTTGGGGCCAACGTCCTGACTTTC
NA	NA	TRBV2	TRBJ1-5	CASSEEGNLPQHF	TGTGCCAGCAGTGAAGAGGGAAATCTGCCCCAGCATTTT
NA	TRBD2	TRBV29-1	TRBJ2-1	CSVGGTSGSVIYNEQFF	TGCAGCGTTGGTGGGACTAGCGGGAGCGTGATCTACAATGAGCAGTTCTTC
few	NA	TRBV20-1	TRBJ2-7	CSARDPRRGYSYEQYF	TGCAGTGCTAGAGATCCGCGCAGGGGTTATTCCTACGAGCAGTACTTC
few	NA	TRBV4-1	TRBJ2-7	CASRGTGDYEQYF	TGCGCCAGCAGAGGTACAGGAGACTACGAGCAGTACTTC
few	TRBD2	TRBV2	TRBJ2-7	CASRDSGSSYEQYF	TGTGCCAGCAGGGATAGCGGGAGCTCCTACGAGCAGTACTTC
NA	NA	TRBV5-1	TRBJ2-3	CASSPAGVGTQYF	TGCGCCAGCAGCCCCGCCGGGGTGGGTACGCAGTATTTT
few	NA	TRBV6-1	TRBJ2-3	CASRDPGGSSTDTQYF	TGTGCCAGCAGGGACCCGGGTGGGTCCAGCACAGATACGCAGTATTTT
NA	TRBD2	TRBV10-3	TRBJ2-1	CAISVQVAGAARFF	TGTGCCATCAGTGTGCAGGTGGCGGGAGCCGCCCGGTTCTTC
few	NA	TRBV5-1	TRBJ2-6	CASSLGHAGANVLTF	TGCGCCAGCAGCCTGGGACACGCCGGGGCCAACGTCCTGACTTTC
NA	TRBD1	TRBV5-1	TRBJ2-7	CASSLLTGTISHEQYF	TGCGCCAGCAGCTTGTTGACAGGGACGATCTCCCACGAGCAGTACTTC
once	NA	TRBV3-1	TRBJ1-5	CASSQGALGPQHF	TGTGCCAGCAGCCAAGGGGCATTGGGGCCCCAGCATTTT
NA	NA	TRBV24-1	TRBJ2-2	CATSDPRLRRNTGELFF	TGTGCCACCAGTGACCCTCGTCTCAGGCGGAACACCGGGGAGCTGTTTTTT
NA	TRBD1	TRBV12-3/TRBV12-4	TRBJ2-1	CASSPIGTGQNEQFF	TGTGCCAGCAGTCCAATCGGGACAGGGCAAAATGAGCAGTTCTTC
NA	TRBD2	TRBV7-3	TRBJ2-1	CASSFPRGTSGSNEQFF	TGTGCCAGCAGCTTCCCGCGGGGGACTAGCGGGAGCAATGAGCAGTTCTTC
NA	NA	TRBV27	TRBJ2-3	CASSEGGHSADTQYF	TGTGCCAGCAGCGAGGGGGGGCATAGCGCAGATACGCAGTATTTT
NA	TRBD2	TRBV20-1	TRBJ2-5	CSASLPAGGTQETQYF	TGCAGTGCTAGCCTACCCGCGGGAGGGACCCAAGAGACCCAGTACTTC
NA	NA	TRBV2	TRBJ1-2	CASSSLGGSGYGYTF	TGTGCCAGCAGTTCTTTGGGCGGCTCGGGCTATGGCTACACCTTC
NA	TRBD2	TRBV7-2	TRBJ2-1	CASSYEGGVGRNEQFF	TGTGCCAGCAGCTACGAGGGAGGGGTTGGTAGAAATGAGCAGTTCTTC
NA	NA	TRBV5-1	TRBJ2-7	CASSLGPIGEQYF	TGCGCCAGCAGCCTCGGGCCAATCGGCGAGCAGTACTTC
NA	NA	TRBV15	TRBJ2-5	CATSREGGPQETQYF	TGTGCCACCAGCAGAGAGGGCGGACCCCAAGAGACCCAGTACTTC
NA	NA	TRBV20-1	TRBJ2-7	CSAFSYEQYF	TGCAGTGCCTTCTCCTACGAGCAGTACTTC
NA	NA	TRBV14	TRBJ2-7	CASSQDNTDEQYF	TGTGCCAGCAGCCAAGATAATACAGACGAGCAGTACTTC
NA	NA	TRBV7-3	TRBJ2-6	CASSPFGGAGANVLTF	TGTGCCAGCAGCCCTTTTGGGGGCGCTGGGGCCAACGTCCTGACTTTC
NA	NA	TRBV7-2	TRBJ1-2	CASSTRTDNYGYTF	TGTGCCAGCAGCACCCGGACGGATAACTATGGCTACACCTTC
NA	TRBD1	TRBV4-2	TRBJ2-1	CASARDQGAYNEQFF	TGTGCCAGCGCGAGGGATCAGGGGGCCTACAATGAGCAGTTCTTC
few	NA	TRBV20-1	TRBJ2-7	CSAPAGLSAYEQYF	TGCAGTGCTCCCGCGGGGCTCTCGGCCTACGAGCAGTACTTC
NA	TRBD2	TRBV7-7	TRBJ2-1	CASSLAAGGFNEQFF	TGTGCCAGCAGCTTAGCGGCGGGAGGGTTCAATGAGCAGTTCTTC
NA	NA	TRBV25-1	TRBJ2-1	CASFPTAGPYNERFF	TGTGCCAGCTTTCCTACTGCAGGCCCCTACAATGAGCGGTTCTTC
NA	TRBD2	TRBV10-3	TRBJ2-1	CAISEPRTSGNNEQFF	TGTGCCATCAGTGAGCCGCGGACTAGCGGAAATAATGAGCAGTTCTTC
NA	NA	TRBV6-6	TRBJ2-7	CASSWGPASGRYEQYF	TGTGCCAGCAGTTGGGGGCCGGCGTCAGGGCGGTACGAGCAGTACTTC
NA	TRBD1	TRBV20-1	TRBJ1-3	CSARGGTGPGNTIYF	TGCAGTGCTAGAGGCGGGACAGGGCCTGGAAACACCATATATTTT
many	NA	TRBV7-2	TRBJ2-7	CASSVHSYYEQYF	TGTGCCAGCAGCGTCCACTCGTACTACGAGCAGTACTTC
NA	NA	TRBV12-3/TRBV12-4	TRBJ2-1	CASSPGRGRLVQSSYNEQFF	TGTGCCAGCAGCCCTGGCCGTGGACGACTTGTCCAAAGCTCCTACAATGAGCAGTTCTTC
NA	NA	TRBV3-1	TRBJ1-2	CASSQDNVRVYGYTF	TGTGCCAGCAGCCAAGATAACGTCCGAGTTTATGGCTACACCTTC
NA	TRBD2	TRBV7-2	TRBJ2-3	CASSSGLAEGYAYF	TGTGCCAGCAGCTCCGGACTAGCGGAGGGATACGCGTATTTT
few	TRBD2	TRBV7-9	TRBJ2-1	CASSLKSGLAGTSYNEQFF	TGTGCCAGCAGCTTAAAGTCGGGCCTAGCGGGAACCTCTTACAATGAGCAGTTCTTC
few	TRBD2	TRBV7-2	TRBJ2-7	CASSRSGFSYEQYF	TGTGCCAGCAGCCGTAGCGGGTTCTCCTACGAGCAGTACTTC
few	NA	TRBV6-1	TRBJ2-7	CASSEIDHYSYEQYF	TGTGCCAGCAGTGAAATCGATCACTACTCCTACGAGCAGTACTTC
NA	NA	TRBV20-1	TRBJ2-3	CSARQGGYAYF	TGCAGTGCTAGACAGGGGGGATACGCGTATTTT
NA	TRBD2	TRBV2	TRBJ2-1	CAKSGGHEQFF	TGTGCCAAGAGCGGGGGCCATGAGCAGTTCTTC